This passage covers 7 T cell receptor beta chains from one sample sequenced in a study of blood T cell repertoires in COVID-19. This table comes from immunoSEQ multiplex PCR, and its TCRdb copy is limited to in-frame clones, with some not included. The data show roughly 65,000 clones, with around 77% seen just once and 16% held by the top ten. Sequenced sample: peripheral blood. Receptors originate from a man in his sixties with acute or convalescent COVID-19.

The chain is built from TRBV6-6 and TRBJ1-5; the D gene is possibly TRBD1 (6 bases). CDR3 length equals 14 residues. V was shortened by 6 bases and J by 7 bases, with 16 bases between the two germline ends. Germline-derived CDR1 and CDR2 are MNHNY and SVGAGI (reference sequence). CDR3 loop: CASRNRERGQPQHF. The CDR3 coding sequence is TGTGCCAGCAGGAACAGGGAAAGGGGGCAGCCCCAGCATTTT.

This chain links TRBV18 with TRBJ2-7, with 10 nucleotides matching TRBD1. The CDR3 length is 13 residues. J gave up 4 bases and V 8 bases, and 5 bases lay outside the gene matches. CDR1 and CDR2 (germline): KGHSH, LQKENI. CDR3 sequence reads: CASNGQGGYEQYF. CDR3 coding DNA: TGTGCCAGCAACGGACAGGGGGGGTACGAGCAGTACTTC.

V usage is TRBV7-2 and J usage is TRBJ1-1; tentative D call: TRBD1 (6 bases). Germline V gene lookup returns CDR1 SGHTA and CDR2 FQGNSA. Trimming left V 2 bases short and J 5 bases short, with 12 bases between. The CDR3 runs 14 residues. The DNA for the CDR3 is TGTGCCAGCAGCTTACGGGGGGCGGGAACTGAAGCTTTCTTT. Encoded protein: CASSLRGAGTEAFF.

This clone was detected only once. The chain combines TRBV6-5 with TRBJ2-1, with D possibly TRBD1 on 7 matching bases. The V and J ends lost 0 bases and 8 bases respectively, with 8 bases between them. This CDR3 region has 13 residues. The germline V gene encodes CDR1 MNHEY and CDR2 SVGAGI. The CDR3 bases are TGTGCCAGCAGTTACTCCAGGGGGGATGAGCAGTTCTTC. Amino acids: CASSYSRGDEQFF.

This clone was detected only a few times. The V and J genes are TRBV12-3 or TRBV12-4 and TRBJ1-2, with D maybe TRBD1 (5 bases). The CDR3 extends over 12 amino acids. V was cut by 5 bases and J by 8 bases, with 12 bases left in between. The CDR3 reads CASSTLGVGYTF. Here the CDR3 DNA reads TGTGCCAGCAGTACGTTAGGGGTCGGCTACACCTTC.

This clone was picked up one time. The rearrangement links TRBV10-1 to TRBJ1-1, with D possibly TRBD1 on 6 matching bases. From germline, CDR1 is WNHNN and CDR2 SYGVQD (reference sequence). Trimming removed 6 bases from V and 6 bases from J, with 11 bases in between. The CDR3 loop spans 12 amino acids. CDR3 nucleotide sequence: TGCGCCAGCAGGGCAGGGACATCTGAAGCTTTCTTT. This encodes CASRAGTSEAFF.

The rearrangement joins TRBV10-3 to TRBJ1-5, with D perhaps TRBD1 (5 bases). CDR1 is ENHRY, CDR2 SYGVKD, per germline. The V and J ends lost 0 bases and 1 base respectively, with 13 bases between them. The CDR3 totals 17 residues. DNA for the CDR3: TGTGCCATCAGTGAGTCAACTCAGGGTCCAAGCAATCAGCCCCAGCATTTT. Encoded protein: CAISESTQGPSNQPQHF.